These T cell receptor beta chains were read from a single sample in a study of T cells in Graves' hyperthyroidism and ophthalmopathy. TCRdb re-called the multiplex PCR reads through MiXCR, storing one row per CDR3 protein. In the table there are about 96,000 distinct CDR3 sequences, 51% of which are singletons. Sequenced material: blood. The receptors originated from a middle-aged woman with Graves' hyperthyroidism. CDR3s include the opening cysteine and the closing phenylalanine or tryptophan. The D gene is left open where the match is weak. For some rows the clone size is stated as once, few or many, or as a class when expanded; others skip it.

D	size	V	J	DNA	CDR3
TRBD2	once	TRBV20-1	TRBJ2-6	TGCAGTGCTAGCTTGGGACTAGCGGGTTCCTACGTCCTGACTTTC	CSASLGLAGSYVLTF
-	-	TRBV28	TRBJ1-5	TGTGCCAGCAGTCCTCCGGGGGCCCAGCCCCAGCATTTT	CASSPPGAQPQHF
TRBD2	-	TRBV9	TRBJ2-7	TGTGCCAGCAGCGGAAGGGGACTAGGGGATTTGAAGCAGTACTTC	CASSGRGLGDLKQYF
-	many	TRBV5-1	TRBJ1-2	TGCGCCAGCAGCTTGGGCGACACATCTATCTATGGCTACACCTTC	CASSLGDTSIYGYTF
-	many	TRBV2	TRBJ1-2	TGTGCCATTAGACAGGAAAAGCAGAGTAACTATGGCTACACCTTC	CAIRQEKQSNYGYTF
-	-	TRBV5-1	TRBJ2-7	TGCGCCAGCGGCCCCCAGCGGGTCCCTCCCGGCGAGCAGTACTTC	CASGPQRVPPGEQYF
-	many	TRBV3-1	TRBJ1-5	TGTGCCAGCAGCCCTACCAGGGGCGGCAATCAGCCCCAGCATTTT	CASSPTRGGNQPQHF
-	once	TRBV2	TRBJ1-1	TGTGCCAGCAGGAAAGGGGGGAACACTGAAGCTTTCTTT	CASRKGGNTEAFF
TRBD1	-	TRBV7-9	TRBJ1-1	TGTGCCCGAAGCTTTGGAAGGGACAGGGTGGCTTTCTTT	CARSFGRDRVAFF
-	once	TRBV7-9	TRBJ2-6	TGTGCCAGCAGCGTAGTGACTTTC	CASSVVTF